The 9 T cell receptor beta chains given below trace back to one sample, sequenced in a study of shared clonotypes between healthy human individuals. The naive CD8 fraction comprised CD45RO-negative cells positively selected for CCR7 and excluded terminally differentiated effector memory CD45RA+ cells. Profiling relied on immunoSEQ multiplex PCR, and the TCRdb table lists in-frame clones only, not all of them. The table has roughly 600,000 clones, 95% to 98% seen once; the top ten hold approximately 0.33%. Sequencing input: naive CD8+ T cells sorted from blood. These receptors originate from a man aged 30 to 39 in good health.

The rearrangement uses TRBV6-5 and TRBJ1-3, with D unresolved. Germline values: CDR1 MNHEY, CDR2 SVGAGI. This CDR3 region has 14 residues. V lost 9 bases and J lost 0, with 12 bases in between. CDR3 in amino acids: CASVGGRSGNTIYF. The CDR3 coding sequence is TGTGCCAGTGTAGGAGGACGCTCTGGAAACACCATATATTTT.

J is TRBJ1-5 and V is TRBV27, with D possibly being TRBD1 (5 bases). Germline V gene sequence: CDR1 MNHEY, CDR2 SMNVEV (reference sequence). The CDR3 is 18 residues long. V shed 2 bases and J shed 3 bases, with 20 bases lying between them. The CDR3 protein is CASSLVQNMAGNNQPQHF. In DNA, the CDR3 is TGTGCCAGCAGTTTAGTACAGAATATGGCAGGGAACAATCAGCCCCAGCATTTT.

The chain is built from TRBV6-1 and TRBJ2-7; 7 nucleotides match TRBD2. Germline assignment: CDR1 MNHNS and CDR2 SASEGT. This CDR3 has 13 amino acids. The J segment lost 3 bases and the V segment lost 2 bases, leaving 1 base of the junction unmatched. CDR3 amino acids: CASSEWDYYEQYF. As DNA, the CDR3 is TGTGCCAGCAGTGAATGGGACTACTACGAGCAGTACTTC.

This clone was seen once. The DNA for the CDR3 is TGTGCCAGCAGATTCGGGGGTGAAGCTTTCTTT. This sequence encodes CASRFGGEAFF. The rearrangement joins TRBV25-1 to TRBJ1-1; tentative D call: TRBD1 (5 bases). The germline gives CDR1 MGHDK, CDR2 SYGVNS. The V end lost 6 bases, the J end lost 7 bases, and 9 bases lay between the germline ends. The CDR3 covers 11 residues. The full variable domain, rest sourced from reference TRBV25-1 and TRBJ1-1, is EADIYQTPRYLVIGTGKKITLECSQTMGHDKMYWYQQDPGMELHLIHYSYGVNSTEKGDLSSESTVSRIRTEHFPLTLESARPSHTSQYLCASRFGGEAFFGQGTRLTVV.

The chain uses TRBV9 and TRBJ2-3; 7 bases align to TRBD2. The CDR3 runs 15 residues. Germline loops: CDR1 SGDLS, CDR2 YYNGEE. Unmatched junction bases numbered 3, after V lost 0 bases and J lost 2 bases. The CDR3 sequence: CASSVEAGFTDTQYF. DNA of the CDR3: TGTGCCAGCAGCGTAGAAGCGGGATTCACAGATACGCAGTATTTT.

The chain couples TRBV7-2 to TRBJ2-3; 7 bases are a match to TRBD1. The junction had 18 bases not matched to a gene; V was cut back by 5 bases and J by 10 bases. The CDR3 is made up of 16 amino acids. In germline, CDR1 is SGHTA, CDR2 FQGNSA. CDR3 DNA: TGTGCCAGCAGCCCCGCTCCCAGGGGGAATCAGGGGGCGCAGTATTTT. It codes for CASSPAPRGNQGAQYF.

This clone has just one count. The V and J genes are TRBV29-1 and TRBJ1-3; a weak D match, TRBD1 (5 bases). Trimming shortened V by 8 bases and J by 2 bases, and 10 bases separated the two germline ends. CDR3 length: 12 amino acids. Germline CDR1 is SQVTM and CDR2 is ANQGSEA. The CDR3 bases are TGCAGCATCTCAGGGACTGGAAACACCATATATTTT. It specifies CSISGTGNTIYF.

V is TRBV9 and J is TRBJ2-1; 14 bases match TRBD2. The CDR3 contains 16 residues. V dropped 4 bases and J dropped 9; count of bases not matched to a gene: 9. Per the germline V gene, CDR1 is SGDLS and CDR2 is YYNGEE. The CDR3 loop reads CASSSRTSGRNSEQFF. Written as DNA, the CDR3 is TGTGCCAGCAGCTCCCGGACTAGCGGGAGGAATAGTGAGCAGTTCTTC.

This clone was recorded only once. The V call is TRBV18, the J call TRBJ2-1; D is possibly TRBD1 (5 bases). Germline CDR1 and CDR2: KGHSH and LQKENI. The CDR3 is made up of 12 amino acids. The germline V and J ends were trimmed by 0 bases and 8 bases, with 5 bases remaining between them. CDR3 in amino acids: CASSPPGDEQFF. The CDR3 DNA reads TGTGCCAGCTCACCACCAGGGGATGAGCAGTTCTTC.